The 17 T cell receptor beta chains presented below share a single source sample, sequenced in a study of blood T cell repertoires in COVID-19. Only in-frame clones appear in the TCRdb table, and some are missing; sequencing was by immunoSEQ multiplex PCR. This repertoire shows some 200,000 clones, roughly 86% found once; its top ten account for about a tenth. The sequenced sample consisted of PBMCs or T cells enriched from blood (not recorded which). These receptors originate from a young man with acute COVID-19.

The rearrangement joins TRBV28 to TRBJ1-3; unclear D gene. Deletions cut 3 bases from V and 5 bases from J, with 8 bases between. CDR1 and CDR2 from the germline V gene are MDHEN and SYDVKM. There are 13 residues in the CDR3. CDR3 in amino acids: CASSFIQRNTIYF. CDR3 sequence (DNA): TGTGCCAGCAGTTTCATTCAGAGAAACACCATATATTTT.

This clone was detected a few times. The chain combines TRBV5-4 with TRBJ1-2; a weak D match, TRBD1 (6 bases). Germline V gene lookup returns CDR1 SGHNT and CDR2 YYREEE (reference sequence). Deletions cut 4 bases from V and 2 bases from J, with 12 bases between. This CDR3 comprises 14 residues. CDR3: CASSHQTGNYGYTF. CDR3 DNA sequence: TGTGCCAGCAGCCACCAGACAGGCAACTATGGCTACACCTTC.

The rearrangement joins TRBV27 to TRBJ1-1; the D is unclear. Trimming stripped 5 bases from V and 1 base from J, with 11 bases between. The length of the CDR3 is 14 residues. The germline CDR1 and CDR2 sequences are MNHEY and SMNVEV (reference sequence). The CDR3 region is CASSPRTANTEAFF. CDR3 in DNA: TGTGCCAGCAGTCCCCGGACTGCGAACACTGAAGCTTTCTTT.

This chain connects TRBV28 to TRBJ1-6; D ambiguous. The length of the CDR3 is 16 residues. In germline, CDR1 is MDHEN, CDR2 SYDVKM. Trimming took 5 bases from V and 5 from J, leaving 16 bases between them. The CDR3 reads CASSTNGREDNSPLHF. In nucleotides, the CDR3 is TGTGCCAGCAGTACCAACGGACGGGAAGATAATTCACCCCTCCACTTT. The variable domain in full, with the rest retrieved from reference TRBV28 and TRBJ1-6, is DVKVTQSSRYLVKRTGEKVFLECVQDMDHENMFWYRQDPGLGLRLIYFSYDVKMKEKGDIPEGYSVSREKKERFSLILESASTNQTSMYLCASSTNGREDNSPLHFGNGTRLTVT.

The V gene is TRBV11-2, the J gene TRBJ2-2, with TRBD1 identical over 9 bases. Germline V gives CDR1 SGHAT, CDR2 FQNNGV. Trimming cost V 1 base and J 7 bases; bases outside gene matches: 7. The length of the CDR3 is 16 residues. Here the CDR3 DNA reads TGTGCCAGCAGCTTAGGTACAGGGGGCAAAGTCGGGGAGCTGTTTTTT. This translates into CASSLGTGGKVGELFF. Drawing the rest from reference TRBV11-2 and TRBJ2-2, the complete variable domain is EAGVAQSPRYKIIEKRQSVAFWCNPISGHATLYWYQQILGQGPKLLIQFQNNGVVDDSQLPKDRFSAERLKGVDSTLKIQPAKLEDSAVYLCASSLGTGGKVGELFFGEGSRLTVL.

The V and J genes are TRBV3-1 (or the pseudogene TRBV3-2) and TRBJ2-7; TRBD2 matches 8 bases. The CDR3 length is 15 residues. The germline gives CDR1 LGHDT, CDR2 YNNKEL (reference sequence). Trimming took 5 bases from V and 5 from J; bases not matched to a gene: 11. The CDR3 DNA reads TGTGCCAGCAGCACCCGGAACGGGAGGGAACACGAGCAGTACTTC. Translation gives CASSTRNGREHEQYF.

The rearrangement uses TRBV28 and TRBJ1-1; D gene unclear. Trimming took off 6 bases at V and 1 base at J, with 18 bases between the two ends. The CDR3 has 16 amino acids. The germline V gene has CDR1 MDHEN and CDR2 SYDVKM. In nucleotides, the CDR3 is TGTGCCAGCAGGACACCCCTAACCCTGGGGAACACTGAAGCTTTCTTT. This gives the protein CASRTPLTLGNTEAFF.

This rearrangement joins TRBV10-1 to TRBJ1-5; 8 nucleotides line up with TRBD1. The CDR3 sequence is 17 residues long. Unmatched junction bases numbered 11, after V lost 6 bases and J lost 1 base. Germline assignment: CDR1 WNHNN and CDR2 SYGVQD (reference sequence). CDR3 coding DNA: TGCGCCAGCAGGGACAGGGACAGAGAATGGAGCAATCAGCCCCAGCATTTT. Its translation: CASRDRDREWSNQPQHF.

In nucleotides, the CDR3 is TGTGCCAGCAGCTTAGGGCAACCGGGACAGGGAAATGAAAAACTGTTTTTT. Translated, it gives CASSLGQPGQGNEKLFF. The J gene is TRBJ1-4, the V gene TRBV7-9, with TRBD1 identical over 9 bases. The CDR3 length is 17 residues. Looked up from germline, CDR1 is SEHNR and CDR2 is FQNEAQ (reference sequence). The ends lost 1 base at V and 5 bases at J; junction bases unmatched: 8.

This chain links TRBV5-1 with TRBJ2-7; D possibly corresponds to TRBD2 (5 bases). The CDR3 length is 15 residues. The germline V gene encodes CDR1 SGHRS and CDR2 YFSETQ. The germline V and J ends were trimmed by 1 base and 4 bases, with 15 bases remaining between them. CDR3 region: CASSLLVGDGYEQYF. CDR3 bases: TGCGCCAGCAGCTTGTTGGTGGGAGACGGTTACGAGCAGTACTTC. The variable domain in full, completed from reference TRBV5-1 and TRBJ2-7, reads KAGVTQTPRYLIKTRGQQVTLSCSPISGHRSVSWYQQTPGQGLQFLFEYFSETQRNKGNFPGRFSGRQFSNSRSEMNVSTLELGDSALYLCASSLLVGDGYEQYFGPGTRLTVT.

The chain recombines TRBV2 with TRBJ1-1; D is unresolved. With 4 bases removed from V and 3 bases from J, the gap between germline ends came to 9 bases. The CDR3 runs 13 residues. Per the germline V gene, CDR1 is SNHLY and CDR2 is FYNNEI. The CDR3 region has the DNA TGTGCCAGCAGTGGGGAGGGAGACACTGAAGCTTTCTTT. Residues: CASSGEGDTEAFF.

The chain combines TRBV9 with TRBJ2-1, with TRBD2 as a possible D gene (6 bases). Trimming took 4 bases from V and 2 from J, leaving 13 bases between them. CDR3 size: 15 residues. Germline V gene lookup returns CDR1 SGDLS and CDR2 YYNGEE. This CDR3 is CASSLSGAPYNEQFF. As DNA, the CDR3 is TGTGCCAGCAGCCTTAGCGGAGCACCCTACAATGAGCAGTTCTTC.

This clone was recorded once. The V call is TRBV25-1, the J call TRBJ2-5; tentative D call: TRBD1 (5 bases). The V end was cut by 0 bases, the J end by 0 bases, with 17 bases between. The CDR3 is 18 amino acids. From germline, CDR1 is MGHDK and CDR2 SYGVNS. The DNA for the CDR3 is TGTGCCAGCAGTGAATATACCCCGCCGGACACGTACCAAGAGACCCAGTACTTC. This codes for CASSEYTPPDTYQETQYF.

The J gene is TRBJ2-7, the V gene TRBV27; 7 nucleotides agree with TRBD2. After removal of 6 bases from V and 2 bases from J, the junction contained 7 bases not matched to a gene. Germline V gives CDR1 MNHEY, CDR2 SMNVEV (reference sequence). The CDR3 contains 14 residues. The DNA for the CDR3 is TGTGCCAGCAGGAGCGGGACTCGCGCCTACGAGCAGTACTTC. Translated: CASRSGTRAYEQYF.

This clone came up a few times. V is TRBV28 and J is TRBJ1-1; 8 nucleotides match TRBD1. Germline-derived CDR1 and CDR2 are MDHEN and SYDVKM. Trimming took 6 bases from V and 1 from J; bases not matched to a gene: 25. CDR3 length equals 21 residues. CDR3 sequence reads: CASSRTRRQGAGTHGNTEAFF. The CDR3 DNA is TGTGCCAGCAGCCGAACCCGCCGGCAGGGGGCTGGAACGCATGGGAACACTGAAGCTTTCTTT.

This clone has just a few counts. CDR3 residues: CASSPRDRGYGYTF. CDR3 in DNA: TGTGCCAGCAGTCCTCGGGACAGGGGCTATGGCTACACCTTC. The chain couples TRBV25-1 to TRBJ1-2; 10 nucleotides line up with TRBD1. Germline-derived CDR1 and CDR2 are MGHDK and SYGVNS. J lost 4 bases, V lost 5 bases, and 4 bases had no gene match. This CDR3 has 14 residues.

This clone was observed once. The gene calls are TRBV11-2 and TRBJ2-1, with 7 nucleotides matching TRBD2. Trimming cost V 3 bases and J 5 bases; bases outside gene matches: 4. Germline V gene lookup returns CDR1 SGHAT and CDR2 FQNNGV. The CDR3 spans 14 residues. The CDR3 loop is CASSLWGGNNEQFF. DNA for the CDR3: TGTGCCAGCAGCTTGTGGGGGGGTAACAATGAGCAGTTCTTC.